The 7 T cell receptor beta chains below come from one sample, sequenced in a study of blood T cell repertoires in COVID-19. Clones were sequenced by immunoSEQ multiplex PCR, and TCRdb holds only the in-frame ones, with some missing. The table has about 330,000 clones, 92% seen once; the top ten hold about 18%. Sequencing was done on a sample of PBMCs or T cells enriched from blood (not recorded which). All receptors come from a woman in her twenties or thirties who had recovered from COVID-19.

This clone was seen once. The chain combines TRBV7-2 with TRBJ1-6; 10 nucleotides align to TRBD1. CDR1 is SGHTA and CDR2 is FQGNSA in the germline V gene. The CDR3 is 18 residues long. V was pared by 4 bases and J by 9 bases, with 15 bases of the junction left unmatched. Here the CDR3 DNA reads TGTGCCAGCAGCTCTAGATGGACAGGGGGACGAGTGAGTTCACCCCTCCACTTT. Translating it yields CASSSRWTGGRVSSPLHF.

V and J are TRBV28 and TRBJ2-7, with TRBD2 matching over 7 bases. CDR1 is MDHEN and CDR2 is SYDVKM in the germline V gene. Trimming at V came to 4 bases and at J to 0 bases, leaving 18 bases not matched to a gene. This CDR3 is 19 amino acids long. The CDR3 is CASSSFPWGLAESSYEQYF. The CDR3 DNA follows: TGTGCCAGCAGTTCCTTCCCCTGGGGTCTAGCGGAAAGCTCCTACGAGCAGTACTTC.

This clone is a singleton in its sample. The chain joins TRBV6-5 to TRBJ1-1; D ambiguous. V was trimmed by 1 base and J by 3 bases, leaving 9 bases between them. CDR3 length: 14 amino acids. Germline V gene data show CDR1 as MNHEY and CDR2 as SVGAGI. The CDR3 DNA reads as TGTGCCAGCAGTTACTTCCCGGCGGACACTGAAGCTTTCTTT. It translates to CASSYFPADTEAFF.

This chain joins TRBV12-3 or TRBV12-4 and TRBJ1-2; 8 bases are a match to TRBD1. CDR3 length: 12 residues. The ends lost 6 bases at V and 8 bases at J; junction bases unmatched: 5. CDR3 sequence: CASSPDREGYTF. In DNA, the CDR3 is TGTGCCAGCAGCCCGGACAGGGAGGGCTACACCTTC.

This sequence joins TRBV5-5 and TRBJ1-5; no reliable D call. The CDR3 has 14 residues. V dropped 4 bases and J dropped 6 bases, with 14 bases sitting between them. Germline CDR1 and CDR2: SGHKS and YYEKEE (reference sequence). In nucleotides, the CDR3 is TGTGCCAGCAGCGGAGGGCCGGCGGCTCAGCCCCAGCATTTT. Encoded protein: CASSGGPAAQPQHF.

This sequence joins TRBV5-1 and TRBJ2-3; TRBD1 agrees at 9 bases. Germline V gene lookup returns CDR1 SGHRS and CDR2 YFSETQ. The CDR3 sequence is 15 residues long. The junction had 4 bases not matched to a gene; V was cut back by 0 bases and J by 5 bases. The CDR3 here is CASSLEGTGKDTQYF. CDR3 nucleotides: TGCGCCAGCAGCTTGGAAGGGACAGGGAAAGATACGCAGTATTTT.

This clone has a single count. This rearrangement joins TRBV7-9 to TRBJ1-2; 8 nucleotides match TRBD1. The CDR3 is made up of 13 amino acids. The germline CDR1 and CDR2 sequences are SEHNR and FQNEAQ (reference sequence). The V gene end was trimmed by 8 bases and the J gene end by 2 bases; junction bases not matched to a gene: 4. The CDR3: CASGRQGNYGYTF. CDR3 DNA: TGTGCCAGCGGACGACAGGGGAACTATGGCTACACCTTC.